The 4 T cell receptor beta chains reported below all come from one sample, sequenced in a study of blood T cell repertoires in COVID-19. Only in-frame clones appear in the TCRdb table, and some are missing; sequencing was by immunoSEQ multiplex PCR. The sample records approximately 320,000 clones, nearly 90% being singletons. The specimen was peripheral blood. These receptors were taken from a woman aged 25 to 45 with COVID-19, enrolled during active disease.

CDR3 amino acids: CASSIDFSGQGFQSGEKLFF. In DNA form, the CDR3 reads TGTGCCAGTAGTATTGATTTTTCGGGACAGGGTTTTCAGTCTGGTGAAAAACTGTTTTTT. V usage is TRBV19 and J usage is TRBJ1-4; 9 bases line up with TRBD1. CDR3 size: 20 residues. V dropped 3 bases and J dropped 7; count of bases not matched to a gene: 21. Germline assignment: CDR1 LNHDA and CDR2 SQIVND (reference sequence).

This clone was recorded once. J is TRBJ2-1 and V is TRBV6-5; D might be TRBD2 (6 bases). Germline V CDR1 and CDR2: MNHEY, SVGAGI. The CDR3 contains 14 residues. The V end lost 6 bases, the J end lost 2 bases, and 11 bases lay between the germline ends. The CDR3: CASSWDSTYNEQFF. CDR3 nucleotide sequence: TGTGCCAGCAGCTGGGACTCCACCTACAATGAGCAGTTCTTC.

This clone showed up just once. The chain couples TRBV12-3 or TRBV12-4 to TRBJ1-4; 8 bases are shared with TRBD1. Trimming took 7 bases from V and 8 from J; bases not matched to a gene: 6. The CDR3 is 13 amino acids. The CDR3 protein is CASNDRGGEKLFF. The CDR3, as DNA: TGTGCCAGCAACGACAGGGGAGGCGAAAAACTGTTTTTT.

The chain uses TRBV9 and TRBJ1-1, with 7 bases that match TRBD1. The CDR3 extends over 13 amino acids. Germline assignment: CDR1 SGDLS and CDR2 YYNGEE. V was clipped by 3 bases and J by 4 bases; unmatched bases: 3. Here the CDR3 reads CASSDRGGTEAFF. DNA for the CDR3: TGTGCCAGCAGCGACAGGGGCGGCACTGAAGCTTTCTTT.